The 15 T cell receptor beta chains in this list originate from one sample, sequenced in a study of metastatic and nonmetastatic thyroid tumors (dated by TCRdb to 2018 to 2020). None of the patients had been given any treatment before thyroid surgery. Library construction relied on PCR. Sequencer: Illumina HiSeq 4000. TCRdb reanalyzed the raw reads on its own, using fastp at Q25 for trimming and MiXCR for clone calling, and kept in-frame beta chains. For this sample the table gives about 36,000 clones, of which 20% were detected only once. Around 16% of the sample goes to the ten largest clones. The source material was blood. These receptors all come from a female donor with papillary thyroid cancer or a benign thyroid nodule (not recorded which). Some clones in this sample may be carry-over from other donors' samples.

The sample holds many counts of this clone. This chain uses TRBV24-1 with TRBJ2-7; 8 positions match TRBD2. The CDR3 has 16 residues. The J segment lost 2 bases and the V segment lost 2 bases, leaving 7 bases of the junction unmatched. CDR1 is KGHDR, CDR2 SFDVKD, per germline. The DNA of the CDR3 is TGTGCCACCAGTGATTCCAGACTAGCGAACACCTACGAGCAGTACTTC. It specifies CATSDSRLANTYEQYF.

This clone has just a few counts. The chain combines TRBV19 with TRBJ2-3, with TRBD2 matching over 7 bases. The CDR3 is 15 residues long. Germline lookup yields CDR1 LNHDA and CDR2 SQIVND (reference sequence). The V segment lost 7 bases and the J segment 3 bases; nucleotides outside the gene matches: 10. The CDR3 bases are TGTGCCAGTACTGAGTACGCGGGGGTGACAGATACGCAGTATTTT. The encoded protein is CASTEYAGVTDTQYF.

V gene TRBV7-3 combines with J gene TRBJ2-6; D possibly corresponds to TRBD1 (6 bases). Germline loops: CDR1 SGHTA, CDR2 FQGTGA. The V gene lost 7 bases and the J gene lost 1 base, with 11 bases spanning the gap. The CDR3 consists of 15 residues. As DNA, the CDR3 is TGTGCCAGCATTCGCACAGGGTCTGGGGCCAACGTCCTGACTTTC. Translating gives CASIRTGSGANVLTF.

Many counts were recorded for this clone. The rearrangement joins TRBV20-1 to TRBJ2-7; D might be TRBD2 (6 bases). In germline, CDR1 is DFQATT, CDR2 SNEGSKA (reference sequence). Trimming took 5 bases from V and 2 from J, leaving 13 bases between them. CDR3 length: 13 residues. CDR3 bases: TGCAGTGCTGTGGGACTCCCACCCTACGAGCAGTACTTC. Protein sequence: CSAVGLPPYEQYF.

This CDR3 reads CSAPLAGGPGEQFF. The CDR3 bases are TGCAGTGCCCCTTTAGCGGGGGGTCCGGGGGAGCAGTTCTTC. The chain joins TRBV20-1 to TRBJ2-1, with 10 bases aligning to TRBD2. Germline V gene sequence: CDR1 DFQATT, CDR2 SNEGSKA (reference sequence). Germline trimming cut 6 bases from V and 10 bases from J; bases unmatched to any gene: 12. The CDR3 length is 14 residues.

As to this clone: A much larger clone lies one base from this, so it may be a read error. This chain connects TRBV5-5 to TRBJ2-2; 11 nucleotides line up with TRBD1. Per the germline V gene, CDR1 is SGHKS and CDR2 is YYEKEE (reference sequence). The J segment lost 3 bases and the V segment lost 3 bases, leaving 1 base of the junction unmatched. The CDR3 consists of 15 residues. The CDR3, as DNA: TGTGCCAGCAGCTGGGGACAGGGGGACACCGGGGAGCTGTTTTTT. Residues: CASSWGQGDTGELFF.

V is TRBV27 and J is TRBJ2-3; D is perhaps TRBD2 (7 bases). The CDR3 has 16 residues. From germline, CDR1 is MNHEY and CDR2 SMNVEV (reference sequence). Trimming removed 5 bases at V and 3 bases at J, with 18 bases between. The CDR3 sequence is CASSPKGGRRTDTQYF. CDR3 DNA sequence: TGTGCCAGCAGTCCTAAGGGGGGGCGCAGGACAGATACGCAGTATTTT.

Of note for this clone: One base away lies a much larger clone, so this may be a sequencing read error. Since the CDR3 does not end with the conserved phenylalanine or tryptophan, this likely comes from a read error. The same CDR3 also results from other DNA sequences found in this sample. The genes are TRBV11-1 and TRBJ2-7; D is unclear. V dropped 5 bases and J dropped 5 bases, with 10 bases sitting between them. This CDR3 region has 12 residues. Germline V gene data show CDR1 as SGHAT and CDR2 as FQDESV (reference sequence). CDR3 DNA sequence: TGTGCCAGCAGCCTGAGTCGAAACGAGCAGTACCTC. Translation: CASSLSRNEQYL.

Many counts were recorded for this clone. This CDR3 is CASSELGEGIREKLFF. In DNA form, the CDR3 reads TGCGCCAGCAGTGAGTTAGGGGAGGGCATTCGAGAAAAACTGTTTTTT. The chain recombines TRBV10-1 with TRBJ1-4, with D perhaps matching TRBD1 (5 bases). Germline V gives CDR1 WNHNN, CDR2 SYGVQD (reference sequence). CDR3 length equals 16 residues. V was clipped by 1 base and J by 8 bases, with 17 bases between them.

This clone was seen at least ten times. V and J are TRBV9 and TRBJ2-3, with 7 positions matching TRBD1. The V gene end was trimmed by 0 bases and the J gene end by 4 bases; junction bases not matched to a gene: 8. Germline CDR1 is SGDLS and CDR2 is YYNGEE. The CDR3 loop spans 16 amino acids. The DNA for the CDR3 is TGTGCCAGCAGCGTAGAGTGGGACAGAGGCGCAGATACGCAGTATTTT. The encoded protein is CASSVEWDRGADTQYF.

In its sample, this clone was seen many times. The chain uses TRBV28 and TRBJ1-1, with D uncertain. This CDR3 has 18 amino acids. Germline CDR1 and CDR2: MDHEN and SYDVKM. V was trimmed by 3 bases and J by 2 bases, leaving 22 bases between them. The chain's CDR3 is CASSFFSLGRRGNTEAFF. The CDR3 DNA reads TGTGCCAGCAGTTTCTTTAGTCTTGGTCGACGGGGAAACACTGAAGCTTTCTTT.

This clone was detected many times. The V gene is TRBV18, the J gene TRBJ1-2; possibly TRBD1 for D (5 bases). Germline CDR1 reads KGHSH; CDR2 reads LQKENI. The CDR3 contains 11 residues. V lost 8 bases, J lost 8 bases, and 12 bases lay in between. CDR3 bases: TGTGCCAGCGGGGCGGGCGACGGCTACACCTTC. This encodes CASGAGDGYTF.

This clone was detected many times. The CDR3 region is CASSLVGGHEQYF. The CDR3 DNA reads as TGCGCCAGCAGCTTGGTAGGGGGCCACGAGCAGTACTTC. The chain employs TRBV5-1 and TRBJ2-7; 7 positions agree with TRBD1. CDR3 size: 13 residues. Germline CDR1 and CDR2: SGHRS and YFSETQ. The ends lost 0 bases at V and 5 bases at J; junction bases unmatched: 2.

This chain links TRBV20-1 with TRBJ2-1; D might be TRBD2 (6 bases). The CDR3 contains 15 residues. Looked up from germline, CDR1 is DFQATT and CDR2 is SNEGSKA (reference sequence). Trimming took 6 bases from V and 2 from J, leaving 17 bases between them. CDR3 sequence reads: CSAHTGEWTYNEQFF. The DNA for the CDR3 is TGCAGTGCCCATACGGGAGAGTGGACCTACAATGAGCAGTTCTTC.

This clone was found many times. For the CDR3, the DNA is TGTGCCAGCAGCTTAGCGGGAGCCCGCACAGATACGCAGTATTTT. Residues: CASSLAGARTDTQYF. V gene TRBV7-2 combines with J gene TRBJ2-3, with D possibly matching TRBD2 (5 bases). CDR1 is SGHTA and CDR2 is FQGNSA in the germline V gene. The CDR3 loop spans 15 amino acids. The ends were cut back, 0 bases at V and 1 base at J, with 8 bases in the middle.